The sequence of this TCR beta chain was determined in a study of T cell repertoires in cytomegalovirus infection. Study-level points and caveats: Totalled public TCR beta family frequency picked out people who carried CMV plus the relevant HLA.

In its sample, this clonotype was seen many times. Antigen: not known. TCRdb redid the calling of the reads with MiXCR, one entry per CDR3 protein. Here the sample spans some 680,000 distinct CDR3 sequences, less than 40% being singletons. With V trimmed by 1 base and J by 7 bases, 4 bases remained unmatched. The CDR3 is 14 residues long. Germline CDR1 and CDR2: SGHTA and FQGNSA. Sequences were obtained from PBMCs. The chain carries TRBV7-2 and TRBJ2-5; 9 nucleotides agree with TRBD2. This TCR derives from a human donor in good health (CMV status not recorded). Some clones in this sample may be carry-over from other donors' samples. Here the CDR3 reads CASSLEGLAATQYF. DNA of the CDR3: TGTGCCAGCAGCTTAGAGGGACTAGCCGCGACCCAGTACTTC. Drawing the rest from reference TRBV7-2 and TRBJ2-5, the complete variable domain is GAGVSQSPSNKVTEKGKDVELRCDPISGHTALYWYRQSLGQGLEFLIYFQGNSAPDKSGLPSDRFSAERTGGSVSTLTIQRTQQEDSAVYLCASSLEGLAATQYFGPGTRLLVL.